The 8 T cell receptor beta chains below all came from one sample that was sequenced in a study of cytomegalovirus exposure and HLA in healthy donors. TCRdb keeps only in-frame clones here, not all; method: immunoSEQ multiplex PCR. The sample lists roughly 250,000 clones; around 86% were seen once. What was sequenced was PBMCs. These receptors were obtained from a woman aged 25 to 39 in good health and CMV-seropositive.

CDR3 protein: CASTGGRGYEQYF. The CDR3 region has the DNA TGTGCCAGTACAGGGGGCAGGGGCTACGAGCAGTACTTC. V is TRBV19 and J is TRBJ2-7; 8 bases are a match to TRBD1. The length of the CDR3 is 13 residues. Trimming removed 7 bases from V and 3 bases from J; junction bases left unmatched: 5. Germline V gene sequence: CDR1 LNHDA, CDR2 SQIVND (reference sequence).

The rearrangement links TRBV6-6 to TRBJ1-3; unclear D gene. Trimming cost V 1 base and J 0 bases, with 10 bases left between them. The CDR3 consists of 16 residues. Germline V gives CDR1 MNHNY, CDR2 SVGAGI (reference sequence). The CDR3 DNA reads as TGTGCCAGCAGTTACTACAGATCCAACTCTGGAAACACCATATATTTT. It yields the protein CASSYYRSNSGNTIYF.

The genes are TRBV11-3 and TRBJ1-2; D is possibly TRBD1 (5 bases). V lost 0 bases and J 6 bases, leaving 14 bases between the germline ends. The CDR3 is made up of 15 amino acids. In germline, CDR1 is SGHNT, CDR2 YENEEA. The DNA of the CDR3 is TGTGCCAGCAGCTTAGATGGGGCATATCTCGATGGCTACACCTTC. This codes for CASSLDGAYLDGYTF.

The CDR3 DNA sequence: TGCGCCAGCAGCCGGACCGGGACAGGGGAAGGGGCCACCGGGGAGCTGTTTTTT. Translating gives CASSRTGTGEGATGELFF. The rearrangement joins TRBV4-1 to TRBJ2-2; the match to TRBD1 covers 10 bases. J was trimmed by 4 bases and V by 4 bases; bases with no gene match: 12. Germline CDR1 MGHRA, CDR2 YSYEKL. The CDR3 sequence is 18 residues long.

The J gene is TRBJ1-1, the V gene TRBV2; D call uncertain. Deletions cut 3 bases from V and 8 bases from J, with 16 bases between. The CDR3 covers 14 residues. Germline-derived CDR1 and CDR2 are SNHLY and FYNNEI. In DNA form, the CDR3 reads TGTGCCAGCAGTGATATATTGGCCGAGGAAGAAGCTTTCTTT. Its protein is CASSDILAEEEAFF.

The chain links TRBV28 to TRBJ1-3; 7 bases align to TRBD1. Germline V lookup: CDR1 MDHEN, CDR2 SYDVKM. The trim removed 7 bases at V and 2 bases at J, leaving 8 bases unmatched. The CDR3 consists of 15 residues. Here the CDR3 reads CASNQQGSTGNTIYF. In nucleotides, the CDR3 is TGTGCCAGCAATCAACAGGGGAGTACTGGAAACACCATATATTTT. The full variable domain, with the rest looked up from reference TRBV28 and TRBJ1-3, is DVKVTQSSRYLVKRTGEKVFLECVQDMDHENMFWYRQDPGLGLRLIYFSYDVKMKEKGDIPEGYSVSREKKERFSLILESASTNQTSMYLCASNQQGSTGNTIYFGEGSWLTVV.

This sequence joins TRBV15 and TRBJ2-7, with 7 positions matching TRBD1. The junction had 10 bases not matched to a gene; V was cut back by 4 bases and J by 7 bases. Germline-derived CDR1 and CDR2 are LNHNV and YYDKDF (reference sequence). This CDR3 contains 14 residues. This chain's CDR3 is CATSTGQAASEQYF. The CDR3 nucleotides are TGTGCCACCAGCACCGGACAGGCAGCCTCAGAGCAGTACTTC.

The chain couples TRBV18 to TRBJ1-5, with D tentatively TRBD1 (6 bases). The germline V and J ends were trimmed by 3 bases and 4 bases, with 13 bases remaining between them. Germline CDR1 KGHSH, CDR2 LQKENI. The CDR3 length is 15 residues. As DNA, the CDR3 is TGTGCCAGCTCACCCGCCAGGGGTTTGAATCAGCCCCAGCATTTT. Residues: CASSPARGLNQPQHF.